This TCR beta chain is from a study of CD8 T cells in ankylosing spondylitis. Notes on the study in general: Disease-linked clones, CD8+, were relatively rare in peripheral blood. What appeared characteristic of ankylosing spondylitis blood was a TCR beta motif of seven to nine highly homologous variants. Reactive arthritis synovial fluid and blood previously showed some of these motif variants. Researchers reportedly found disease-linked clones significantly enriched in matched ankylosing spondylitis synovial fluid.

With 5 bases removed from V and 7 bases from J, the gap between germline ends came to 6 bases. Looked up from germline, CDR1 is MNHEY and CDR2 is SMNVEV (reference sequence). The CDR3 is 12 residues long. One entry per CDR3 protein, called by TCRdb with MiXCR from the 5' RACE reads. Of fewer than 550,000 distinct CDR3 sequences listed, less than 6% are singletons. This clonotype showed up many times. Its matching antigen is unknown. V usage is TRBV27 and J usage is TRBJ1-6, with no clear D. The specimen was blood, either unsorted or a sorted T cell fraction (not recorded which). This clonotype was sampled from a male donor with ankylosing spondylitis. The CDR3 DNA reads TGTGCCAGCAGTCGTTCGAATTCACCCCTCCACTTT. This codes for CASSRSNSPLHF.